These 16 T cell receptor beta chains were all obtained from the same sample, sequenced in a study of MAIT cells during Salmonella Paratyphi A infection. TCRdb redid the calling of the 5' RACE reads with MiXCR, one entry per CDR3 protein. In the table there are several hundred distinct CDR3 sequences, about 42% of which are singletons. Time point: healthy control second sampling, 21 days after first. Valpha7.2+ CD161+ T cells were sorted by flow cytometry as MAIT cells. Sample: MAIT cells from blood. Every receptor here comes from an adult in good health.

A note on this clonotype: The conserved closing phenylalanine or tryptophan is absent in this CDR3, likely reflecting a read error. The V and J genes are TRBV10-3 and TRBJ2-3, with D possibly being TRBD2 (5 bases). Trimming stripped 0 bases from V and 0 bases from J, with 10 bases between. CDR1 is ENHRY, CDR2 SYGVKD, per germline. The CDR3 is 16 amino acids. CDR3 amino acids: CAISESTNPSTDTQYG. DNA of the CDR3: TGTGCCATCAGTGAGTCGACTAATCCGAGCACAGATACGCAGTATGGG.

Relative to its sample, this clonotype is medium-sized. The chain recombines TRBV20-1 with TRBJ2-3; 15 nucleotides line up with TRBD2. Looked up from germline, CDR1 is DFQATT and CDR2 is SNEGSKA (reference sequence). The V and J ends lost 5 bases and 6 bases, in that order; junction bases with no gene match: 12. There are 17 residues in the CDR3. In DNA form, the CDR3 reads TGCAGTGCTGAAACGACCGGGACTAGCGGGGGGAAGGATACGCAGTATTTT. Residues: CSAETTGTSGGKDTQYF.

The chain uses TRBV28 and TRBJ2-6; D gene unclear. From germline, CDR1 is MDHEN and CDR2 SYDVKM. The CDR3 contains 16 residues. The V end lost 4 bases, the J end lost 0 bases, and 10 bases lay between the germline ends. The chain's CDR3 is CASSSGLCSGANVLTF. The CDR3 bases are TGTGCCAGCAGTTCCGGGCTGTGCTCTGGGGCCAACGTCCTGACTTTC.

There are a few counts of this clonotype. The rearrangement joins TRBV20-1 to TRBJ2-5; the match to TRBD2 covers 10 bases. The CDR3 has 14 residues. Per the germline V gene, CDR1 is DFQATT and CDR2 is SNEGSKA (reference sequence). The CDR3 is CRERRAGGQETQYF. The CDR3, as DNA: TGCAGGGAGAGGCGAGCGGGGGGGCAAGAGACCCAGTACTTC.

This clonotype was seen repeatedly, ten times or more. The chain couples TRBV20-1 to TRBJ2-1, with 12 nucleotides matching TRBD1. V lost 7 bases, J lost 6 bases, and 10 bases stayed unmatched. The length of the CDR3 is 15 residues. The germline CDR1 and CDR2 sequences are DFQATT and SNEGSKA (reference sequence). The CDR3 reads CSVQSGTGGSNEQFF. CDR3 nucleotides: TGCAGTGTTCAGAGCGGGACAGGGGGCTCCAATGAGCAGTTCTTC.

The chain recombines TRBV9 with TRBJ1-5; TRBD1 aligns across 8 bases. CDR3 length: 21 residues. J lost 2 bases, V lost 0 bases, and 19 bases had no gene match. Germline loops: CDR1 SGDLS, CDR2 YYNGEE. CDR3 residues: CASSVETAERTGMMGNQPQHF. The CDR3 DNA follows: TGTGCCAGCAGCGTAGAGACCGCCGAGCGGACAGGGATGATGGGCAATCAGCCCCAGCATTTT. The full variable domain, rest sourced from reference TRBV9 and TRBJ1-5, is DSGVTQTPKHLITATGQRVTLRCSPRSGDLSVYWYQQSLDQGLQFLIQYYNGEERAKGNILERFSAQQFPDLHSELNLSSLELGDSALYFCASSVETAERTGMMGNQPQHFGDGTRLSIL.

Concerning this clonotype itself: The CDR3 ends on some other residue instead of the conserved phenylalanine or tryptophan, so this is likely a read error. Because the CDR3's place on the DNA is in doubt, the DNA is left out and the CDR3 is given as listed by TCRdb. The genes are TRBV20-1 and TRBJ2-5; TRBD2, the table's D call, lacks a check against the DNA. From germline, CDR1 is DFQATT and CDR2 SNEGSKA (reference sequence). The CDR3 length equals 14 residues, ends included. This chain's CDR3 is CSARLAGGQEKKEV.

The chain uses TRBV20-1 and TRBJ2-3; 12 positions match TRBD2. The germline gives CDR1 DFQATT, CDR2 SNEGSKA (reference sequence). There are 14 residues in the CDR3. CDR3 sequence reads: CSFMASGGADTQYF. CDR3 sequence (DNA): TGCAGCTTCATGGCTAGCGGGGGGGCAGATACGCAGTATTTT.

Many counts were recorded for this clonotype. The V and J genes are TRBV6-2 or TRBV6-3 and TRBJ2-5; TRBD2 aligns across 12 bases. CDR3 size: 13 residues. CDR1 and CDR2 from the germline V gene are MNHEY and SVGEGT. The CDR3 is CARLAGGQETQYF. DNA for the CDR3: TGTGCTAGGCTAGCGGGGGGGCAAGAGACCCAGTACTTC.

This clonotype is labeled hyperexpanded (1% or more). V is TRBV20-1 and J is TRBJ2-1; D remains ambiguous. Germline values: CDR1 DFQATT, CDR2 SNEGSKA (reference sequence). Trimming pared 0 bases from V and 3 bases from J, leaving 9 bases between. CDR3 size: 14 residues. This CDR3 is CSARDSGDYNEQFF. CDR3 DNA: TGCAGTGCTAGAGATTCGGGCGACTACAATGAGCAGTTCTTC.

This chain uses TRBV6-4 with TRBJ2-3; 9 nucleotides line up with TRBD2. The germline CDR1 and CDR2 sequences are MRHNA and SNTAGT. CDR3 length equals 14 residues. Trimming at V came to 3 bases and at J to 5 bases, leaving 3 bases not matched to a gene. The CDR3 coding sequence is TGTGCCAGCAGTGAGCGGGGGGGCCAAGATACGCAGTATTTT. This codes for CASSERGGQDTQYF.

This rearrangement joins TRBV6-4 to TRBJ2-2; 7 nucleotides agree with TRBD2. Germline-derived CDR1 and CDR2 are MRHNA and SNTAGT. V lost 9 bases to trimming and J lost 4 bases; unmatched junction nucleotides: 11. The CDR3 is 15 residues long. The CDR3 loop reads CARREGGEGTGELFF. The CDR3, as DNA: TGTGCCAGAAGGGAGGGAGGGGAAGGCACCGGGGAGCTGTTTTTT.

By proportion, this clonotype is large. V gene TRBV20-1 combines with J gene TRBJ2-1; D gene uncertain. CDR3 length equals 15 residues. CDR1 and CDR2 from the germline V gene are DFQATT and SNEGSKA (reference sequence). Trimming shortened V by 5 bases and J by 0 bases, and 14 bases separated the two germline ends. The CDR3 loop reads CSAEILPSSYNEQFF. The CDR3 bases are TGCAGTGCTGAAATTTTGCCGAGCTCCTACAATGAGCAGTTCTTC.

The gene calls are TRBV25-1 and TRBJ2-2; D is undetermined. This CDR3 spans 14 amino acids. Germline V lookup: CDR1 MGHDK, CDR2 SYGVNS. V was shortened by 5 bases and J by 3 bases, with 10 bases between the two germline ends. In DNA form, the CDR3 reads TGTGCCAGCAGTACTCTTGGGGACACCGGGGAGCTGTTTTTT. This codes for CASSTLGDTGELFF.

For this clonotype: It may be a read error: a sequence one base away is much more abundant. This chain joins TRBV6-5 and TRBJ2-5, with 7 bases identical to TRBD2. This CDR3 region has 19 residues. The germline CDR1 and CDR2 sequences are MNHEY and SVGAGI. In nucleotides, the CDR3 is TGTGTCAGCAGTTACTCGTCGGACACTAGCGTCCCCATGCTGGAGACCCAGTACTTC. This sequence encodes CVSSYSSDTSVPMLETQYF.

This clonotype was detected once. The V and J genes are TRBV20-1 and TRBJ2-1; D is possibly TRBD1 or TRBD2 (7 bases each). CDR1 is DFQATT and CDR2 is SNEGSKA in the germline V gene (reference sequence). The ends were cut back, 1 base at V and 6 bases at J, with 19 bases in the middle. CDR3 length equals 16 residues. The CDR3 coding sequence is TGCAGTGCTAGAGGGGGGAGGGGGCAAGTTAGCAATGAGCAGTTCTTC. This codes for CSARGGRGQVSNEQFF.